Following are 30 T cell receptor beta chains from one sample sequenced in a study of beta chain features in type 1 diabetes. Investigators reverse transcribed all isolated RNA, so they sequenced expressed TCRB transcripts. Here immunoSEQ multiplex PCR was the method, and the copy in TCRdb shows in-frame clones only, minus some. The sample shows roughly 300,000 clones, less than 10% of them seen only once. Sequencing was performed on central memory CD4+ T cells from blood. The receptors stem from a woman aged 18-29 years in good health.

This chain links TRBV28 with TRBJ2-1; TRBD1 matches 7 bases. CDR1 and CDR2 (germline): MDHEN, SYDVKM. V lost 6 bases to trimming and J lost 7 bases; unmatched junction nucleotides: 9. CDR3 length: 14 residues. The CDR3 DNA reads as TGTGCCAGCAGCCCGGACAGGATTAGGAATGAGCAGTTCTTC. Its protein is CASSPDRIRNEQFF.

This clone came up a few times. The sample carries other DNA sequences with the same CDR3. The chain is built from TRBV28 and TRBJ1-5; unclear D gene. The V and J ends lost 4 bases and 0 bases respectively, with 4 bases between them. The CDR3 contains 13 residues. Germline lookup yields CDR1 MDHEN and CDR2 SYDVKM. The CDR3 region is CASSYNSNQPQHF. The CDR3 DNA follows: TGTGCCAGCAGTTATAATAGCAATCAGCCCCAGCATTTT.

The DNA of the CDR3 is TGTGCCATCAGTGTGAGGGGTGGGACTGAAGCTTTCTTT. As protein: CAISVRGGTEAFF. The V gene is TRBV10-3, the J gene TRBJ1-1, with D possibly matching TRBD1 (5 bases). The CDR3 is 13 residues long. Deletions cut 4 bases from V and 5 bases from J, with 11 bases between. CDR1 is ENHRY and CDR2 is SYGVKD in the germline V gene.

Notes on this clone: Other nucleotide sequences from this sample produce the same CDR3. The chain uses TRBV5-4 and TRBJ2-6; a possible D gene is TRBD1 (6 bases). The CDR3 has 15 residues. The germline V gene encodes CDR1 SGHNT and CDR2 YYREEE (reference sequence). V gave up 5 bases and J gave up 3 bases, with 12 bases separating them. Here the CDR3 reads CASSRTGSGANVLTF. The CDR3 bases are TGTGCCAGCAGTCGAACAGGGAGTGGGGCCAACGTCCTGACTTTC.

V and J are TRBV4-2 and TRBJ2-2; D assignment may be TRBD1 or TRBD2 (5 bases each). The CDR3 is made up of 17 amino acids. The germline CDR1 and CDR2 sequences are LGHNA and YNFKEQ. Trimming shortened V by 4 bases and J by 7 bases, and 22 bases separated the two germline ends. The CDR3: CASSPSQTQGTGGELFF. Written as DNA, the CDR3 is TGTGCCAGCAGCCCCTCGCAGACACAAGGGACGGGCGGGGAGCTGTTTTTT.

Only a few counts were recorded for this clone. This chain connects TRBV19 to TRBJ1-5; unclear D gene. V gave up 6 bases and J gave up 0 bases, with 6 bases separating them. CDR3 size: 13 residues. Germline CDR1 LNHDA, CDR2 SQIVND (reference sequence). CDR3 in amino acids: CASRVYSNQPQHF. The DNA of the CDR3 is TGTGCCAGTAGAGTTTATAGCAATCAGCCCCAGCATTTT.

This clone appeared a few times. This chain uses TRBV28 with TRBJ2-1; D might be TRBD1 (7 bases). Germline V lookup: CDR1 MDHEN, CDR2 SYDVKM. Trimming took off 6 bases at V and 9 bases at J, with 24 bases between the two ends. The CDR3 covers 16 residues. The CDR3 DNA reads TGTGCCAGCAGCAAGGAGGGGGCGCAGTTCTATAGTGAGCAGTTCTTC. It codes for CASSKEGAQFYSEQFF.

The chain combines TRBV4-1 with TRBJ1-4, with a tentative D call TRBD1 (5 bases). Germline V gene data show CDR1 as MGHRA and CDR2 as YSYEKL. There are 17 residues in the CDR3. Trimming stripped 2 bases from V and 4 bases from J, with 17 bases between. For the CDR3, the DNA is TGCGCCAGCAGCCAAAATAGACCGACAGCCAGTAATGAAAAACTGTTTTTT. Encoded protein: CASSQNRPTASNEKLFF.

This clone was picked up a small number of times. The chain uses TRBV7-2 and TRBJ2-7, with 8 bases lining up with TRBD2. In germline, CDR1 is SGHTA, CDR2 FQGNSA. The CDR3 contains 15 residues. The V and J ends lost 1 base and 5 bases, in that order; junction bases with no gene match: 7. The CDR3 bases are TGTGCCAGCAGCTTAGAGGCGCGGGAGGTCGACGAGCAGTACTTC. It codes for CASSLEAREVDEQYF.

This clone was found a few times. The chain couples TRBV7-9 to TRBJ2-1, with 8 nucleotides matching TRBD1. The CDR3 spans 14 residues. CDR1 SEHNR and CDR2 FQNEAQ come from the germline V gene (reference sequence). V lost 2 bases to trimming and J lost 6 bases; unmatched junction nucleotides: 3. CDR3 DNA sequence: TGTGCCAGCAGCTTAACGACAGGGGCCAATGAGCAGTTCTTC. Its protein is CASSLTTGANEQFF.

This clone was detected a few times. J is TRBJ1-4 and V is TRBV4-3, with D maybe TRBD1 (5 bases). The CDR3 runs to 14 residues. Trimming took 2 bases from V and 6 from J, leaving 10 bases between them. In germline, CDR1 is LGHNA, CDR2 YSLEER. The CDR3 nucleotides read TGCGCCAGCAGCCAATCCGGGGGAGATGAAAAACTGTTTTTT. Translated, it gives CASSQSGGDEKLFF.

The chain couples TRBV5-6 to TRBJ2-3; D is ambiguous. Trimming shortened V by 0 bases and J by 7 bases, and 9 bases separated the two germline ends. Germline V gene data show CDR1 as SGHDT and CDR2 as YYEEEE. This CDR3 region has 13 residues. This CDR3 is CASSLGGLNTQYF. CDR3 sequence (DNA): TGTGCCAGCAGCTTGGGAGGCCTAAATACGCAGTATTTT.

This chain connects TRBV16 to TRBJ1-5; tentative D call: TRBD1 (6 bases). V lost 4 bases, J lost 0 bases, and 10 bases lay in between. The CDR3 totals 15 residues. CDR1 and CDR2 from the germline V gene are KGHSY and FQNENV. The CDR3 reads CASSLTGFSNQPQHF. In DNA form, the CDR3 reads TGTGCCAGCAGCCTGACAGGTTTTAGCAATCAGCCCCAGCATTTT.

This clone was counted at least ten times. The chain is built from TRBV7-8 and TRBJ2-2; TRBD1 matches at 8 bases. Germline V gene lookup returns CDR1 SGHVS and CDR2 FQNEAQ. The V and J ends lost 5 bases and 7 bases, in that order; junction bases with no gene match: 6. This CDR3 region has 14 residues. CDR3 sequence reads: CASSPDRVGGELFF. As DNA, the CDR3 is TGTGCCAGCAGCCCGGACAGGGTCGGCGGGGAGCTGTTTTTT.

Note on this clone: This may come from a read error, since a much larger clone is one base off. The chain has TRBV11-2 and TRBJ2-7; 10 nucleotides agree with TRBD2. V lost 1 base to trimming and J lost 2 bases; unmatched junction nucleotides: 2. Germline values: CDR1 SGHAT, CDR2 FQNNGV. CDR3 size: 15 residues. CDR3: CASSLGTSGTYEQYF. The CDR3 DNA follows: TGTGCCAGCAGCTTAGGGACTAGCGGAACCTACGAGCAGTACTTC.

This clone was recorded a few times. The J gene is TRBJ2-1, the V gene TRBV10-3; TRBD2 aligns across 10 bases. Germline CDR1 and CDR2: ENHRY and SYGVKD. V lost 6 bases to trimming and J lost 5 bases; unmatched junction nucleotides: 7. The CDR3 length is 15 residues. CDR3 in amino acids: CAIRPGTSDNNEQFF. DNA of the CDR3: TGTGCCATCAGGCCCGGGACTAGCGACAACAATGAGCAGTTCTTC.

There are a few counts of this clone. CDR3 coding DNA: TGTGCCAGCAGCTTTGACCGAACCACAGATACGCAGTATTTT. Translated, it gives CASSFDRTTDTQYF. The chain uses TRBV5-4 and TRBJ2-3; D not certain. Germline V gene sequence: CDR1 SGHNT, CDR2 YYREEE (reference sequence). This CDR3 contains 14 residues. The ends were cut back, 2 bases at V and 2 bases at J, with 9 bases in the middle.

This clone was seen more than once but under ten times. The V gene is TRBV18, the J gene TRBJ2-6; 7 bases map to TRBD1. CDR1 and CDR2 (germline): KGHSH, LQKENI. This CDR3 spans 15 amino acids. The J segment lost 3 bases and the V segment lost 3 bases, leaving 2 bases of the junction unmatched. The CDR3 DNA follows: TGTGCCAGCTCACCCGACAGGGTTGGGGCCAACGTCCTGACTTTC. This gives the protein CASSPDRVGANVLTF.

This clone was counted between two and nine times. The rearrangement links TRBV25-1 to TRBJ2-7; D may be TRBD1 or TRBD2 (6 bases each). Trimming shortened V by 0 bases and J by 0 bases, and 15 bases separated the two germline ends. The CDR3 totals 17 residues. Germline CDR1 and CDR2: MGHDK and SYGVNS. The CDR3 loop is CASSEYERGPSSYEQYF. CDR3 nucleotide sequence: TGTGCCAGCAGTGAATATGAACGGGGGCCCTCCTCCTACGAGCAGTACTTC.

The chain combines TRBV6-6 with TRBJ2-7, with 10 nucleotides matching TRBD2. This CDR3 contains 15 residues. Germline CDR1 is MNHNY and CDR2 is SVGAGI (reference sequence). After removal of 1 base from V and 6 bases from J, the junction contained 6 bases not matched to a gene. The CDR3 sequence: CASSYFASGSGEQYF. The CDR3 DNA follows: TGTGCCAGCAGTTACTTCGCTAGCGGGAGCGGCGAGCAGTACTTC.

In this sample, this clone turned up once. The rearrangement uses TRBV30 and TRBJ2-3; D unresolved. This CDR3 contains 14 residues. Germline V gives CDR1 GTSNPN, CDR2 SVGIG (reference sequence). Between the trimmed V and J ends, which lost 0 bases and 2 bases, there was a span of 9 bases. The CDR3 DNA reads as TGTGCCTGGAGTGTATTGCTTTCCACAGATACGCAGTATTTT. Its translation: CAWSVLLSTDTQYF.

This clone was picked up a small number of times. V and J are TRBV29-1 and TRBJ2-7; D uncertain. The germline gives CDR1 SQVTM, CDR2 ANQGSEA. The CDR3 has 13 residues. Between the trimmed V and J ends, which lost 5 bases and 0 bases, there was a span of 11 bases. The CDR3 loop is CSVTQLNSYEQYF. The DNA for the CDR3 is TGCAGCGTTACTCAACTGAACTCCTACGAGCAGTACTTC.

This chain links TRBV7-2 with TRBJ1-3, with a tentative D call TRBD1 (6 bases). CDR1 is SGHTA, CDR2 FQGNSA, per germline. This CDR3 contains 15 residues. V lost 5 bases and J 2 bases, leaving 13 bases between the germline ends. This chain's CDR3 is CASSPQGSAGNTIYF. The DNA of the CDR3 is TGTGCCAGCAGCCCTCAGGGGTCCGCTGGAAACACCATATATTTT.

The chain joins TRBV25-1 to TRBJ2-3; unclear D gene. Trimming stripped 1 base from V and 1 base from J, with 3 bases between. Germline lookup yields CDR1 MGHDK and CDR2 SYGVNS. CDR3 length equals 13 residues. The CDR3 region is CASSEFGTDTQYF. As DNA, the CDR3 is TGTGCCAGCAGTGAATTCGGCACAGATACGCAGTATTTT.

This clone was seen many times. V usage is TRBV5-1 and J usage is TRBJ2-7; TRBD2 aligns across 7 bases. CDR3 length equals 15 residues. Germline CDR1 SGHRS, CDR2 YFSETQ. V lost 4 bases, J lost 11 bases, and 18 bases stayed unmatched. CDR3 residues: CASSLSGGTTSGEYF. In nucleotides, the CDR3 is TGCGCCAGCAGCCTGTCGGGGGGAACTACCTCTGGGGAGTACTTC. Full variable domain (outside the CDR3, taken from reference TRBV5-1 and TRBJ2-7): KAGVTQTPRYLIKTRGQQVTLSCSPISGHRSVSWYQQTPGQGLQFLFEYFSETQRNKGNFPGRFSGRQFSNSRSEMNVSTLELGDSALYLCASSLSGGTTSGEYFGPGTRLTVT.

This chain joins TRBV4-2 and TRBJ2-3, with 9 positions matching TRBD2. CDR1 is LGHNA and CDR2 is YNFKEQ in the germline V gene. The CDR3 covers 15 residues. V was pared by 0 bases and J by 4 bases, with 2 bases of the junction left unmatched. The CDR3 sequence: CASSQELAGSDTQYF. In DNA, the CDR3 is TGTGCCAGCAGCCAAGAACTAGCGGGTTCAGATACGCAGTATTTT.

The CDR3 reads CASSLSGQGDQPQHF. The CDR3 DNA reads as TGTGCCAGCAGCCTATCGGGCCAGGGAGATCAGCCCCAGCATTTT. The V call is TRBV7-2, the J call TRBJ1-5, with a weak D call TRBD1 (5 bases). V was shortened by 5 bases and J by 5 bases, with 16 bases between the two germline ends. Germline V lookup: CDR1 SGHTA, CDR2 FQGNSA. The CDR3 covers 15 residues.

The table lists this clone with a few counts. The CDR3 protein is CASSNLAGGSADTQYF. The CDR3 nucleotides read TGCGCCAGCAGCAACCTAGCGGGAGGGAGCGCAGATACGCAGTATTTT. The chain couples TRBV5-1 to TRBJ2-3; TRBD2 agrees at 12 bases. V was clipped by 4 bases and J by 4 bases; unmatched bases: 7. The CDR3 spans 16 residues. The germline CDR1 and CDR2 sequences are SGHRS and YFSETQ. The variable domain in full, completed from reference TRBV5-1 and TRBJ2-3, reads KAGVTQTPRYLIKTRGQQVTLSCSPISGHRSVSWYQQTPGQGLQFLFEYFSETQRNKGNFPGRFSGRQFSNSRSEMNVSTLELGDSALYLCASSNLAGGSADTQYFGPGTRLTVL.

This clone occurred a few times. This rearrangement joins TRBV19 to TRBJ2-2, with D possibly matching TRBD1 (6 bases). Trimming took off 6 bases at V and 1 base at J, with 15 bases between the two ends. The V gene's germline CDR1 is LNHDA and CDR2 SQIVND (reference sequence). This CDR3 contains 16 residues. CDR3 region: CASRTQGTVNTGELFF. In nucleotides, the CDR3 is TGTGCCAGTAGAACACAGGGTACCGTGAACACCGGGGAGCTGTTTTTT.

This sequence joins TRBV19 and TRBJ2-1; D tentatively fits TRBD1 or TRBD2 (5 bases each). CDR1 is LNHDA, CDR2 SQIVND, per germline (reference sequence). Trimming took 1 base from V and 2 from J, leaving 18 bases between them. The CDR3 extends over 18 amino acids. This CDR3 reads CASSIAPVFQGAYNEQFF. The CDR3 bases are TGTGCCAGTAGTATAGCGCCCGTTTTTCAGGGAGCCTACAATGAGCAGTTCTTC. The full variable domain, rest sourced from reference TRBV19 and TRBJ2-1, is DGGITQSPKYLFRKEGQNVTLSCEQNLNHDAMYWYRQDPGQGLRLIYYSQIVNDFQKGDIAEGYSVSREKKESFPLTVTSAQKNPTAFYLCASSIAPVFQGAYNEQFFGPGTRLTVL.